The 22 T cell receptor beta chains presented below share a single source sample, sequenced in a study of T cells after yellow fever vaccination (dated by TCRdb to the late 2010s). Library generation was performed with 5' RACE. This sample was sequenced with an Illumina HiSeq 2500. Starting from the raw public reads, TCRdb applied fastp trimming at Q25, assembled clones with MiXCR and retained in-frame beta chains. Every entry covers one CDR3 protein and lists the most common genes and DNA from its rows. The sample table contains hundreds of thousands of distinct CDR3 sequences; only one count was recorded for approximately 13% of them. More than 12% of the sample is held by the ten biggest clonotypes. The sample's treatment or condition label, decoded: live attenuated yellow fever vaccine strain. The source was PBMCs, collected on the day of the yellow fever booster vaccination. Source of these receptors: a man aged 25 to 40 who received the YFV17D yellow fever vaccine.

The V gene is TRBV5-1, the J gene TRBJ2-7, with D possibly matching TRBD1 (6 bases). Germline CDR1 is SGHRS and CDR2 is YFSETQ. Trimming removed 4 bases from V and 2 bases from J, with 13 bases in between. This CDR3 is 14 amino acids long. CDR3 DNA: TGCGCCAGCAGCCCCGAGCAGGGGACCTACGAGCAGTACTTC. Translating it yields CASSPEQGTYEQYF.

The CDR3 DNA sequence: TGTGCCAGCAGTTTATCGCGGGGGGGATCGGTGGAGTTCTTC. Its protein product is CASSLSRGGSVEFF. The chain is built from TRBV27 and TRBJ2-1; 9 positions agree with TRBD2. V shed 0 bases and J 14 bases; nucleotides not matched to a gene: 8. This CDR3 contains 14 residues. Looked up from germline, CDR1 is MNHEY and CDR2 is SMNVEV (reference sequence).

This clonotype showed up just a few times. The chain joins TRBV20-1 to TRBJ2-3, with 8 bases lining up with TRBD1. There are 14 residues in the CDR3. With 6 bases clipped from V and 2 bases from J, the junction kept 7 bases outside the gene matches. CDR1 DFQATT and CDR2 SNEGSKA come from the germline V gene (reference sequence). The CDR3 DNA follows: TGCAGTGCCTCCGGGACAGGCAACACAGATACGCAGTATTTT. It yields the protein CSASGTGNTDTQYF.

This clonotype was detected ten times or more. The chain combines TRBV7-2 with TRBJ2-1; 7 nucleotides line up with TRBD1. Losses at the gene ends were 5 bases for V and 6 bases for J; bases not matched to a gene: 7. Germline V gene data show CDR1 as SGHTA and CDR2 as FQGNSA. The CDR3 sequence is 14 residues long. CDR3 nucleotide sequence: TGTGCCAGCAGCACAGACAGGGTACGCAATGAGCAGTTCTTC. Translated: CASSTDRVRNEQFF.

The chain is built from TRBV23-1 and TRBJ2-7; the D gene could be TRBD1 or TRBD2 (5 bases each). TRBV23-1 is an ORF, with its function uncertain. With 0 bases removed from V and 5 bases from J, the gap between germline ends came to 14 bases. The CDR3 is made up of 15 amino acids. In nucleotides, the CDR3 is TGCGCCAGCAGTCAATCATGGGACCCCCAGGACGAGCAGTACTTC. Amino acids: CASSQSWDPQDEQYF.

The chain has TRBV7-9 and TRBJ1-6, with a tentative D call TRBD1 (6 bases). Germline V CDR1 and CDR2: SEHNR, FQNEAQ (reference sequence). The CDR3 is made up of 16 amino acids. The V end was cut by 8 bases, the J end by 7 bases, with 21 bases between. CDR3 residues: CASQGRRGIVNSPLHF. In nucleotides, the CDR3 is TGTGCCAGCCAGGGCCGGAGGGGGATTGTCAATTCACCCCTCCACTTT.

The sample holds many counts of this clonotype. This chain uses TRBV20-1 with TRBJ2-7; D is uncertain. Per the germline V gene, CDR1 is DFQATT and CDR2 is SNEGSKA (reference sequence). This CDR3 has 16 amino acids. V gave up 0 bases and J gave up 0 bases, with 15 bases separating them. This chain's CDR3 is CSARDAASTPSYEQYF. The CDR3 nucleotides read TGCAGTGCTAGAGATGCAGCCTCGACACCCTCCTACGAGCAGTACTTC.

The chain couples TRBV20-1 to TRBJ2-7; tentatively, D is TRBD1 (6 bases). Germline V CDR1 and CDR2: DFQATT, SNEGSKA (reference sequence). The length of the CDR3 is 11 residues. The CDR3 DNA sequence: TGCAGGGTTGGACAGTCTGGGGAGCAGTACTTC. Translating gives CRVGQSGEQYF.

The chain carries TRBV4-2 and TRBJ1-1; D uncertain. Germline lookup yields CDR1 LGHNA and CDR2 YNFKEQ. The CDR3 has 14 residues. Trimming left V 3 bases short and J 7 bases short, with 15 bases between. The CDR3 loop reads CASSHTPAHVEAFF. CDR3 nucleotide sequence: TGTGCCAGCAGCCACACCCCGGCACACGTTGAAGCTTTCTTT.

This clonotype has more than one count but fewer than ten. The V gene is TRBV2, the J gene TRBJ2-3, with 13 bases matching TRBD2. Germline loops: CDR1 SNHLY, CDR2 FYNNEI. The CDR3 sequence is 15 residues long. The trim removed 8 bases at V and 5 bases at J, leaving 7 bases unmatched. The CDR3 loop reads CASGWTSGSGDTQYF. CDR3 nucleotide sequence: TGTGCCAGCGGGTGGACTAGCGGGAGCGGAGATACGCAGTATTTT.

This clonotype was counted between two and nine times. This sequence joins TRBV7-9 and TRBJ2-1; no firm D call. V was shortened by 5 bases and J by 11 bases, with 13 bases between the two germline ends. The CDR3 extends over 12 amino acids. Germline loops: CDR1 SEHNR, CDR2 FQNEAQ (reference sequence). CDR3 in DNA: TGTGCCAGCAGCGCCCTCTCCGCCCAGCAGTTCTTC. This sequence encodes CASSALSAQQFF.

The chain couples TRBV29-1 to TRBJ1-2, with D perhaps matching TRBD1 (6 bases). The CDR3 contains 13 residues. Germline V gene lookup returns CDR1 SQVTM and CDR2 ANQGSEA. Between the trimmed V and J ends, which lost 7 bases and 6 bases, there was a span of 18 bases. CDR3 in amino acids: CSGTAPGLDGYTF. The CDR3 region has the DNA TGCAGCGGGACAGCACCCGGTCTCGATGGCTACACCTTC.

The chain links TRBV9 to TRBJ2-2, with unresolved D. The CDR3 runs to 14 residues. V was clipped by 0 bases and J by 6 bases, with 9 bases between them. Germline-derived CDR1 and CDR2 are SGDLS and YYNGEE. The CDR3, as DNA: TGTGCCAGCAGCGTAGAAGGCCCCCCCGGGGAGCTGTTTTTT. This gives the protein CASSVEGPPGELFF.

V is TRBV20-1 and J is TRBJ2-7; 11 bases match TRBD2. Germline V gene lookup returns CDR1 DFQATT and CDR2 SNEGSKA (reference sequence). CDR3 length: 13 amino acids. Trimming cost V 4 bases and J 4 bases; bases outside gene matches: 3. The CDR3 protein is CSATRTSGYEQYF. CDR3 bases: TGCAGTGCTACTAGGACTAGCGGGTACGAGCAGTACTTC.

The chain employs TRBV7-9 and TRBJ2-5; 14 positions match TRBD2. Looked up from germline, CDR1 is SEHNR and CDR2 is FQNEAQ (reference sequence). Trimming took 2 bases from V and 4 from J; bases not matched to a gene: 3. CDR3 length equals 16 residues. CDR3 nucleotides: TGTGCCAGCAGCTTATCGGGGACTAGCGGGAGAGAGACCCAGTACTTC. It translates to CASSLSGTSGRETQYF.

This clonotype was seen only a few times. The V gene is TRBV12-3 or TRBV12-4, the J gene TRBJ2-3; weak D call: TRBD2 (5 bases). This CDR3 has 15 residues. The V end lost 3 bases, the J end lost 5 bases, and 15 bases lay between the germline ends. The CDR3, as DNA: TGTGCCAGCAGTTTTGTCGGCACCGCGGGAGATACGCAGTATTTT. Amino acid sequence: CASSFVGTAGDTQYF.

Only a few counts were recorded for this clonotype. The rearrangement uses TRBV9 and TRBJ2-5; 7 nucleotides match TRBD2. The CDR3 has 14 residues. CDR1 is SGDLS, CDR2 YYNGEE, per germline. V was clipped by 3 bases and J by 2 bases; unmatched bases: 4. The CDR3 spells CASSGGRRQETQYF. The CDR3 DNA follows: TGTGCCAGCAGCGGCGGGAGAAGACAAGAGACCCAGTACTTC.

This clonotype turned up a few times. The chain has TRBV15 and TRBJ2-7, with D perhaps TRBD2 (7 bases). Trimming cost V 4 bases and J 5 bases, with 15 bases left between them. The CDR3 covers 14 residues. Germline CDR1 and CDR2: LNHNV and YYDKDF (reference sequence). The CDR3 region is CATSTWGGRDEQYF. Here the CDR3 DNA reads TGTGCCACCAGCACGTGGGGGGGGCGAGACGAGCAGTACTTC. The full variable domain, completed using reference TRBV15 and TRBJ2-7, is DAMVIQNPRYQVTQFGKPVTLSCSQTLNHNVMYWYQQKSSQAPKLLFHYYDKDFNNEADTPDNFQSRRPNTSFCFLDIRSPGLGDTAMYLCATSTWGGRDEQYFGPGTRLTVT.

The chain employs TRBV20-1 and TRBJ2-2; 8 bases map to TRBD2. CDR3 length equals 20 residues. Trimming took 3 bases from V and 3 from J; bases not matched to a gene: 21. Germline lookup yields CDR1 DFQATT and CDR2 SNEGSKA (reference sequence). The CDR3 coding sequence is TGCAGTGCTAGTCCACGGCTAGCGGGCACCCTAGGGAGTCACACCGGGGAGCTGTTTTTT. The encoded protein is CSASPRLAGTLGSHTGELFF.

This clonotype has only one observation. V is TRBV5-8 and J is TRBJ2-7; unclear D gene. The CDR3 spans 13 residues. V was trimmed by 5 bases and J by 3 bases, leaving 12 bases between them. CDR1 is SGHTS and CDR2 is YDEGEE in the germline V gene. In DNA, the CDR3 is TGTGCCAGCAGAACCTTAGAAGTCTACGAGCAGTACTTC. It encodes CASRTLEVYEQYF.

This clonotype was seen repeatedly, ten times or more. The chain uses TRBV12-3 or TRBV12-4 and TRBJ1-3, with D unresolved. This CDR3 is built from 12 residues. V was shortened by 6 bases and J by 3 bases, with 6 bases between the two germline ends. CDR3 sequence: CASRFDGNTIYF. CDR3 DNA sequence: TGTGCCAGCAGGTTTGATGGAAACACCATATATTTT.

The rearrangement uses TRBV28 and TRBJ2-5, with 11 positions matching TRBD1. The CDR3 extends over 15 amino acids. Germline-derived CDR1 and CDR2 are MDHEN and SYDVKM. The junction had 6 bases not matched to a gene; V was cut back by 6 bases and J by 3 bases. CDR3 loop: CASSRTGGAEETQYF. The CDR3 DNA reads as TGTGCCAGCAGCCGGACAGGGGGCGCGGAAGAGACCCAGTACTTC.